One and the same sample provided the 10 T cell receptor beta chains below, sequenced in a study of cytomegalovirus exposure and HLA in healthy donors. Sequencing used immunoSEQ multiplex PCR; TCRdb keeps in-frame clones, though not all of them. The table includes around 300,000 clones, approximately 87% detected once. The sample comprised PBMCs. All receptors come from a woman aged 18 to 35 in good health and CMV-seronegative.

This chain joins TRBV18 and TRBJ2-6, with 8 bases lining up with TRBD1. This CDR3 is 15 amino acids long. Per germline, CDR1 KGHSH and CDR2 LQKENI. V lost 4 bases, J lost 2 bases, and 1 base stayed unmatched. The CDR3 bases are TGTGCCAGCTCACAACAGGGGGCTGGGGCCAACGTCCTGACTTTC. This encodes CASSQQGAGANVLTF.

Only one count was recorded for this clone. The chain uses TRBV19 and TRBJ2-7; TRBD2 is a possible D gene (5 bases). Germline CDR1 and CDR2: LNHDA and SQIVND (reference sequence). The CDR3 has 16 residues. Trimming left V 10 bases short and J 1 base short, with 23 bases between. The CDR3 nucleotides are TGTGCCACCAGTACCAGTGGTGGGAGTCCATCCTACGAGCAGTACTTC. It translates to CATSTSGGSPSYEQYF.

The rearrangement links TRBV5-1 to TRBJ1-1; a weak D match, TRBD1 (6 bases). V shed 5 bases and J shed 0 bases, with 11 bases lying between them. Germline V gives CDR1 SGHRS, CDR2 YFSETQ. The CDR3 extends over 14 amino acids. The CDR3 DNA reads as TGCGCCAGCAGGGACAGAGTTATGAACACTGAAGCTTTCTTT. Translation: CASRDRVMNTEAFF.

A word on this clone: Additional DNA sequences in this sample encode the identical CDR3. The chain combines TRBV5-1 with TRBJ2-5; 9 nucleotides line up with TRBD2. The CDR3 covers 14 residues. V lost 0 bases and J lost 4; bases outside the gene matches: 1. The germline V gene encodes CDR1 SGHRS and CDR2 YFSETQ. The CDR3 nucleotides read TGCGCCAGCAGCTTGGGTAGCGGGAGAGAGACCCAGTACTTC. It codes for CASSLGSGRETQYF.

This chain joins TRBV7-2 and TRBJ1-5, with D hard to call. The germline V gene encodes CDR1 SGHTA and CDR2 FQGNSA. The length of the CDR3 is 13 residues. V was clipped by 1 base and J by 5 bases, with 6 bases between them. CDR3 amino acids: CASSLVRDQPQHF. CDR3 coding DNA: TGTGCCAGCAGCTTAGTGAGGGATCAGCCCCAGCATTTT.

This clone was seen a single time. The V gene is TRBV5-1, the J gene TRBJ2-7, with D possibly being TRBD2 (6 bases). The CDR3 is made up of 14 amino acids. Germline loops: CDR1 SGHRS, CDR2 YFSETQ. The V end was cut by 0 bases, the J end by 5 bases, with 12 bases between. This CDR3 reads CASSLAGRLHEQYF. Written as DNA, the CDR3 is TGCGCCAGCAGCTTGGCTGGGAGGCTGCACGAGCAGTACTTC.

The rearrangement uses TRBV27 and TRBJ1-1; D may be TRBD1 (6 bases). The CDR3 contains 13 residues. V was clipped by 2 bases and J by 5 bases, with 9 bases between them. Germline CDR1 reads MNHEY; CDR2 reads SMNVEV (reference sequence). As DNA, the CDR3 is TGTGCCAGCAGTTTAGGCAGGGGAACTGAAGCTTTCTTT. Protein: CASSLGRGTEAFF.

V and J are TRBV6-1 and TRBJ2-2; TRBD1 is a possible D gene (5 bases). V was shortened by 6 bases and J by 1 base, with 9 bases between the two germline ends. Germline-derived CDR1 and CDR2 are MNHNS and SASEGT. This CDR3 comprises 14 residues. The DNA of the CDR3 is TGTGCCAGCAGCCCGACAGTGAACACCGGGGAGCTGTTTTTT. Residues: CASSPTVNTGELFF.

The chain links TRBV25-1 to TRBJ2-7, with D tentatively TRBD1 (6 bases). Germline V gene sequence: CDR1 MGHDK, CDR2 SYGVNS. With 1 base removed from V and 1 base from J, the gap between germline ends came to 8 bases. This CDR3 region has 14 residues. CDR3 amino acids: CASSEWQGSYEQYF. The CDR3 region has the DNA TGTGCCAGCAGTGAATGGCAGGGGTCCTACGAGCAGTACTTC.

The chain joins TRBV5-6 to TRBJ1-6; weak D call: TRBD1 (5 bases). CDR3 length: 14 amino acids. Trimming stripped 7 bases from V and 9 bases from J, with 17 bases between. Germline V gene lookup returns CDR1 SGHDT and CDR2 YYEEEE. CDR3 residues: CASGGTSMRSPLHF. CDR3 sequence (DNA): TGTGCCAGCGGCGGGACTTCTATGCGTTCACCCCTCCACTTT.